This paragraph covers one T cell receptor (beta chain) sequence. The antigen is not known. CDR1 is SNHLY and CDR2 is FYNNEI in the germline V gene. The CDR3 totals 13 residues. V was clipped by 6 bases and J by 2 bases, with 10 bases between them. 13 Jbeta primers and 60 Vbeta primers were used for the PCR. TCRdb's table, derived via immunoSEQ multiplex PCR, lists solely in-frame clones and lacks some. The sample lists some 90,000 clones; around 80% were seen once. Healthy individuals who donated bone marrow served as the donors. This sample was taken from a study of cytomegalovirus exposure and HLA in healthy donors. Study observations and caveats: TCR beta V segments were, for the most part, productive about 90% or about 30% of the time in an earlier analysis. Researchers reported that a few CMV-associated chains were confirmed in vitro as CMV antigen-specific.

Material for sequencing was PBMCs. The chain recombines TRBV2 with TRBJ1-1; maybe TRBD1 (6 bases). This TCR was recovered from a man aged 35 to 55 in good health and CMV-seronegative. The DNA of the CDR3 is TGTGCCAGCAGCGCACAGGGTAACACTGAAGCTTTCTTT. Its protein product is CASSAQGNTEAFF.